The T cell receptor (beta chain) under discussion was sequenced for a study of blood T cell repertoires in COVID-19. The wider study: The United States, Italy and Spain were the sources of the acute and convalescent COVID-19 samples. T cells, B-cell-depleted T cells, or PBMCs supplied cDNA or gDNA.

As processed by the authors: Researchers report that nucleated cell counts were estimated from reference gene primer amplification. Libraries were prepared by immunoSEQ multiplex PCR; TCRdb keeps only in-frame clonotypes and omits some of them. V and J calls and clone size are given by that table; D and trimming were obtained from the DNA. The sample holds 120,000 or so clones; over 75% are singletons and the top ten take around 6.3%. Trimming took 1 base from V and 6 from J, leaving 15 bases between them. CDR1 and CDR2 (germline): LNHNV, YYDKDF (reference sequence). This CDR3 comprises 15 residues. The origin of this receptor is a man aged 80 or over with active or convalescent COVID-19. Sequences were obtained from peripheral blood. The chain has TRBV15 and TRBJ1-2; D perhaps matches TRBD1 (5 bases). The CDR3 DNA follows: TGTGCCACCAGCAGAGTCCCGGGACTAGGGGATGGCTACACCTTC. It codes for CATSRVPGLGDGYTF.